Listed below are T cell receptor beta chains from one sample, sequenced in a study of OX40 agonist ivuxolimab in advanced cancers. Sequencing used immunoSEQ multiplex PCR; TCRdb keeps in-frame clones, though not all of them. Among about 70,000 clones, approximately 78% were seen once, and the ten largest hold roughly 5.4%. The sequencing used CD4+ or CD8+ T cells sorted from blood, collected in a trial of the OX40 agonist ivuxolimab. All receptors derive from an adult with an advanced solid tumor such as melanoma, head and neck, liver or kidney cancer. Both conserved end residues are part of each CDR3. The D gene is left open where the match is weak. A row's size may be missing; if present it is once, few, many or a size class.

V: TRBV5-5
size: few
D: .
J: TRBJ2-4
CDR3: CASSPGAAAKNIQYF
DNA: TGTGCCAGCAGCCCCGGGGCAGCAGCCAAAAACATTCAGTACTTC

V: TRBV29-1
size: .
D: .
J: TRBJ2-5
CDR3: CSAIGRGAETQYF
DNA: TGCAGCGCCATAGGGCGGGGAGCAGAGACCCAGTACTTC

V: TRBV19
size: once
D: .
J: TRBJ2-5
CDR3: CASSMLRAGTETQYF
DNA: TGTGCCAGTAGTATGTTGAGGGCAGGGACGGAGACCCAGTACTTC

V: TRBV6-6
size: .
D: .
J: TRBJ1-3
CDR3: CASSYETGLSGNTIYF
DNA: TGTGCCAGCAGTTACGAGACAGGACTCTCTGGAAACACCATATATTTT

V: TRBV29-1
size: .
D: TRBD2
J: TRBJ2-2
CDR3: CSVRAGGQAGELFF
DNA: TGCAGCGTTAGAGCGGGAGGGCAAGCCGGGGAGCTGTTTTTT

V: TRBV2
size: .
D: .
J: TRBJ1-2
CDR3: CASSDEGGYTF
DNA: TGTGCCAGCAGTGATGAGGGAGGCTACACCTTC

V: TRBV9
size: .
D: TRBD1
J: TRBJ1-6
CDR3: CASSVGDSQLNSPLHF
DNA: TGTGCCAGCAGCGTAGGGGACAGCCAGCTTAATTCACCCCTCCACTTT

V: TRBV4-1
size: .
D: .
J: TRBJ1-3
CDR3: CASSQQEGNTIYF
DNA: TGCGCCAGCAGCCAACAGGAGGGAAACACCATATATTTT

V: TRBV28
size: .
D: TRBD1
J: TRBJ1-6
CDR3: CASSSPLSWTGKDSPLHF
DNA: TGTGCCAGCAGTTCCCCCCTTTCCTGGACAGGAAAGGATTCACCCCTCCACTTT

V: TRBV18
size: .
D: .
J: TRBJ2-1
CDR3: CASSPLTYNEQFF
DNA: TGTGCCAGCTCACCATTAACTTACAATGAGCAGTTCTTC

V: TRBV2
size: .
D: TRBD1
J: TRBJ1-1
CDR3: CASSARGTGIGDSEAFF
DNA: TGTGCCAGCAGTGCCCGTGGGACAGGGATAGGTGACTCTGAAGCTTTCTTT

V: TRBV30
size: .
D: .
J: TRBJ1-4
CDR3: CAWGRWTDHEKLFF
DNA: TGTGCCTGGGGACGGTGGACTGACCATGAAAAACTGTTTTTT

V: TRBV19
size: once
D: .
J: TRBJ2-2
CDR3: CASKADANTGELFF
DNA: TGTGCCAGTAAGGCAGACGCGAACACCGGGGAGCTGTTTTTT

V: TRBV7-9
size: .
D: .
J: TRBJ2-5
CDR3: CASTRGWETQYF
DNA: TGTGCCAGCACCCGGGGGTGGGAGACCCAGTACTTC

V: TRBV19
size: .
D: TRBD1
J: TRBJ1-3
CDR3: CASSRDRELRGNTIYF
DNA: TGTGCCAGTTCCCGGGACAGGGAGTTGAGGGGAAACACCATATATTTT

V: TRBV10-2
size: .
D: .
J: TRBJ2-1
CDR3: CASSEWGPLRFF
DNA: TGCGCCAGCAGTGAATGGGGACCGCTGCGGTTCTTC

V: TRBV7-9
size: .
D: .
J: TRBJ1-1
CDR3: CASSLTWVNVGTEAFF
DNA: TGTGCCAGCAGCTTAACCTGGGTCAATGTGGGCACTGAAGCTTTCTTT

V: TRBV19
size: .
D: .
J: TRBJ2-1
CDR3: CASTPPVGSSEQFF
DNA: TGTGCCAGTACCCCACCCGTCGGGAGTAGTGAGCAGTTCTTC

V: TRBV28
size: few
D: .
J: TRBJ1-2
CDR3: CASSPGWRANYGYTF
DNA: TGTGCCAGCAGTCCGGGGTGGCGAGCTAACTATGGCTACACCTTC

V: TRBV6-6
size: .
D: .
J: TRBJ1-3
CDR3: CASTRNSGNTIYF
DNA: TGTGCCAGTACTCGTAACTCTGGAAACACCATATATTTT

V: TRBV9
size: .
D: TRBD1
J: TRBJ2-7
CDR3: CASSGQGYEQYF
DNA: TGTGCCAGCAGTGGACAGGGCTACGAGCAGTACTTC

V: TRBV11-2
size: once
D: .
J: TRBJ1-1
CDR3: CASSPNRNTEAFF
DNA: TGTGCCAGCAGCCCTAACAGGAACACTGAAGCTTTCTTT

V: TRBV18
size: few
D: TRBD1
J: TRBJ1-6
CDR3: CASSHDRGRNSPLHF
DNA: TGTGCCAGCTCACACGACAGGGGGCGTAATTCACCCCTCCACTTT

V: TRBV7-2
size: .
D: TRBD1
J: TRBJ1-4
CDR3: CASSWGQGAEKLFF
DNA: TGTGCCAGCAGCTGGGGACAGGGGGCTGAAAAACTGTTTTTT

V: TRBV10-2
size: .
D: TRBD2
J: TRBJ2-1
CDR3: CASSLSGRAVEQFF
DNA: TGCGCCAGCAGCTTAAGCGGGAGGGCCGTTGAGCAGTTCTTC

V: TRBV10-3
size: few
D: .
J: TRBJ2-1
CDR3: CAISVGTWRNEQFF
DNA: TGTGCCATCAGTGTTGGGACTTGGCGAAATGAGCAGTTCTTC

V: TRBV18
size: .
D: TRBD1
J: TRBJ1-2
CDR3: CASSGQGLYGYTF
DNA: TGTGCCAGCTCCGGACAGGGCCTCTATGGCTACACCTTC

V: TRBV18
size: .
D: TRBD1
J: TRBJ2-3
CDR3: CASSPGQTSTDTQYF
DNA: TGTGCCAGCTCACCGGGACAGACTAGCACAGATACGCAGTATTTT

V: TRBV11-2
size: .
D: TRBD1
J: TRBJ2-7
CDR3: CASSLVQGAYEQYF
DNA: TGTGCCAGCAGCTTAGTCCAGGGGGCCTACGAGCAGTACTTC

V: TRBV7-2
size: .
D: .
J: TRBJ2-1
CDR3: CASSLAGTDEQFF
DNA: TGTGCCAGCAGCTTAGCGGGTACCGATGAGCAGTTCTTC

V: TRBV7-2
size: .
D: .
J: TRBJ2-7
CDR3: CASSRGGGSEQYF
DNA: TGTGCCAGCAGCCGAGGTGGGGGGTCCGAGCAGTACTTC

V: TRBV5-8
size: .
D: .
J: TRBJ2-7
CDR3: CASSFSAGHGYEQYF
DNA: TGTGCCAGCAGCTTCTCTGCGGGACATGGCTACGAGCAGTACTTC

V: TRBV19
size: .
D: .
J: TRBJ2-3
CDR3: CASSIGSSTDTQYF
DNA: TGTGCCAGTAGTATCGGCAGCAGCACAGATACGCAGTATTTT

V: TRBV6-5
size: .
D: .
J: TRBJ1-3
CDR3: CASSYSEKAGGNTIYF
DNA: TGTGCCAGCAGTTACTCAGAAAAAGCGGGTGGAAACACCATATATTTT

V: TRBV7-2
size: once
D: .
J: TRBJ2-1
CDR3: CASSLEGWEQFF
DNA: TGTGCCAGCAGCCTGGAGGGGTGGGAGCAGTTCTTC

V: TRBV5-4
size: .
D: .
J: TRBJ2-3
CDR3: CASSSTTDTQYF
DNA: TGTGCCAGCAGCTCAACCACAGATACGCAGTATTTT

V: TRBV7-2
size: few
D: TRBD2
J: TRBJ2-3
CDR3: CASSLMKAGVADTQYF
DNA: TGTGCCAGCAGCTTAATGAAGGCGGGGGTAGCAGATACGCAGTATTTT

V: TRBV28
size: .
D: TRBD1
J: TRBJ1-1
CDR3: CASSLNDRGREGAFF
DNA: TGTGCCAGCAGTTTGAACGACAGGGGGCGCGAGGGGGCTTTCTTT

V: TRBV5-1
size: once
D: .
J: TRBJ2-7
CDR3: CASSLGPGKEYEQYF
DNA: TGCGCCAGCAGCTTGGGACCGGGGAAAGAATACGAGCAGTACTTC

V: TRBV5-6
size: .
D: TRBD1
J: TRBJ1-5
CDR3: CASSLGGGAGQPQHF
DNA: TGTGCCAGCAGCTTGGGAGGGGGCGCAGGTCAGCCCCAGCATTTT

V: TRBV6-1
size: .
D: .
J: TRBJ2-7
CDR3: CASISAGSSYEQYF
DNA: TGTGCCAGCATCTCGGCGGGATCCTCCTACGAGCAGTACTTC

V: TRBV11-2
size: .
D: .
J: TRBJ1-2
CDR3: CASGWQGKISYGYTF
DNA: TGTGCCAGCGGCTGGCAGGGGAAGATAAGTTATGGCTACACCTTC

V: TRBV14
size: .
D: .
J: TRBJ1-5
CDR3: CASSPLEGSCPEGDSNQPQHF
DNA: TGTGCCAGCAGCCCGCTCGAGGGGTCGTGTCCCGAGGGTGACAGCAATCAGCCCCAGCATTTT

V: TRBV7-9
size: few
D: TRBD1
J: TRBJ1-1
CDR3: CASSFGPGTGGGYTEAFF
DNA: TGTGCCAGCAGCTTCGGTCCCGGGACAGGGGGTGGGTACACTGAAGCTTTCTTT

V: TRBV7-2
size: .
D: .
J: TRBJ1-3
CDR3: CASSLGIGTGNTIYF
DNA: TGTGCCAGCAGCTTAGGAATCGGAACTGGAAACACCATATATTTT

V: TRBV11-2
size: .
D: TRBD2
J: TRBJ2-3
CDR3: CASSLAGGRTDTQYF
DNA: TGTGCCAGCAGCTTAGCGGGAGGGAGGACAGATACGCAGTATTTT

V: TRBV27
size: .
D: TRBD1
J: TRBJ2-6
CDR3: CASRARGSAGANVLTF
DNA: TGTGCCAGCAGGGCCAGGGGGTCTGCTGGGGCCAACGTCCTGACTTTC

V: TRBV7-9
size: .
D: .
J: TRBJ1-2
CDR3: CASSSKGGAHYGYTF
DNA: TGTGCCAGCAGCTCTAAAGGGGGGGCTCACTATGGCTACACCTTC

V: TRBV4-1
size: .
D: TRBD2
J: TRBJ2-1
CDR3: CASSRQGLEGSGRGDEQFF
DNA: TGCGCCAGCAGTCGCCAAGGTCTCGAGGGTAGCGGGAGAGGTGATGAGCAGTTCTTC

V: TRBV10-3
size: .
D: .
J: TRBJ1-5
CDR3: CAISETRTAYSNQPQHF
DNA: TGTGCCATCAGTGAGACTAGGACGGCCTATAGCAATCAGCCCCAGCATTTT

V: TRBV6-5
size: .
D: .
J: TRBJ2-7
CDR3: CASSYSGSSPGYEQYF
DNA: TGTGCCAGCAGTTACTCGGGTTCCAGTCCAGGGTACGAGCAGTACTTC

V: TRBV19
size: .
D: TRBD2
J: TRBJ2-5
CDR3: CASSTLLAGGAETQYF
DNA: TGTGCCAGTAGTACCCTACTAGCGGGGGGCGCAGAGACCCAGTACTTC

V: TRBV9
size: .
D: .
J: TRBJ2-1
CDR3: CASSVELQGYGYNEQFF
DNA: TGTGCCAGCAGCGTAGAACTTCAGGGCTACGGGTACAATGAGCAGTTCTTC